This T cell receptor beta chain was recorded in a study of shared clonotypes between healthy human individuals (dated by TCRdb to the early 2020s). For context, the study as a whole: Three men and a couple of women, aged 18 to 49 years, made up the cohort. Blood TCR repertoires of five healthy adults were deeply sequenced to estimate repertoire size and the extent of clonotype sharing between individuals. Leukapheresis yielded between about 0.85 and 10 billion PBMCs per donor. Libraries were prepared and TCR repertoires were sequenced by different laboratories using diverse techniques, in order to increase sequencing depth and limit assay-specific biases. Per donor, three plates each were used for CD4 naive and CD4 memory, two for CD8 naive, and one for CD8 memory. The research as a whole found: Across four donors, 5% to 6% of naive CD4, over 3% of naive CD8, 2.3% of memory CD4, and 0.3% to 0.45% of memory CD8 clonotypes were shared. Naive subsets generally had larger estimated clonotype richness than memory subsets. Rarefaction of sorted-subset datasets indicated incomplete sequencing despite the large sequencing depth. Compared with non-shared clonotypes, clonotypes shared by all four sorted-subset donors had higher generation probabilities. The genetic and exposure-history diversity represented was limited by the small number of donors. Pairwise subsampling indicated that sequencing depth was expected to affect the degree of clonotype sharing among donors. Sampling was restricted to blood, and TCR repertoires in tissue are likely to differ from TCR repertoires in blood.

Using the deep immunoSEQ assay, multiplex PCR amplified TCR CDR3 regions from genomic DNA. For each cell subset, the extracted genomic DNA was distributed evenly across all wells of several immunoSEQ 96-well plates, and each plate served as one replicate. For sorted subsets, each replicate PCR was loaded with 200 ng genomic DNA, equivalent to approximately 27,000 T cell genomes. The purified libraries were quantified using a Qubit 3.0 fluorometer, sized with a Bioanalyzer 2100, and then quantified again using the KAPA Library Quantification kit. Every immunoSEQ 96-well plate was sequenced on a separate single-read 150-cycle Illumina NextSeq 550 flow cell. In the original analysis: The immunoSEQ output contained only junctional sequences without quality scores, so filtering could not match that applied to full-length reads. To assign V/J genes and CDR3, sequences were annotated against IMGT germline references using PyIR, a Python wrapper for IgBLAST v1.9. Reads with weak V/J assignments (E-value above 1e-6), missing CDR3, stop codons, out-of-frame junctions, or ambiguous translated residues were removed. V3J clonotypes were defined as sequences sharing the same inferred V gene, J gene, and CDR3 amino acid sequence. The percentage overlap between two repertoires was calculated by dividing the number of shared unique clonotypes by the size of the smaller repertoire. Richness of each repertoire was evaluated using RTK rarefaction, the Chao1 estimator, and Recon v2.1 estimates of unobserved clonotypes. OLGA was used to compute generation probabilities for all TCRbeta clonotypes that the gDNA method yielded from a few donors. Drawn from immuneACCESS, this table holds only the in-frame rearrangements with V and J called that TCRdb kept. Clones are partly lost; checked studies trace under half to an unresolved V gene and leave the rest unexplained. V, J and clone size were drawn from that table, and D and trimming were deduced from the DNA. The sample profile shows around 510,000 clones; 90% to 97% of them were found once. In total, the top ten clones hold approximately 0.06% of the sample.

For this clone: The target of this receptor is not known. Per-base qualities were not stored, and no clone one base away is much larger.

The donors were healthy, HIV-negative adults with no recently reported acute infections or vaccinations. Every donor was a Caucasian adult living in Nashville, Tennessee, USA. CD4+ T cells were enriched by magnetic negative selection; naive cells were then positively selected on CD45RA, and the negative fraction formed the memory subset. Blood was obtained by leukapheresis, after which PBMCs were separated by Ficoll-Histopaque density gradient centrifugation and cryopreserved in liquid nitrogen vapor phase. Purity and quantity of every magnetically sorted T cell population were checked by analytical flow cytometry. Genomic DNA was isolated from each sorted fraction and quantified by UV absorbance on a Nanodrop 2000c. The sample was naive CD4+ T cells sorted from blood. The cell subset or site label here, explained by the study, means: CD45RA+ positively selected. The receptor's source is a woman in her 30s in good health.

The DNA is TGCGCCAGCAGCGCGGGGACAACGCTAGCCAAAAACATTCAGTACTTC. The encoded protein is CASSAGTTLAKNIQYF. Rearrangement joined TRBV5-1 to TRBJ2-4; the D segment may tentatively be TRBD1 or TRBD2, each giving 6 matched bases. The CDR3, from cysteine to phenylalanine, totals 16 residues. Only the CDR3 part of the read is kept: 48 bases, read in frame from the first base. CDR1 SGHRS and CDR2 YFSETQ are derived from the germline V gene. V lost 4 bases and J lost 0 bases; the stretch between them is 14 bases long.